The 18 T cell receptor beta chains in this list originate from one sample, sequenced in a study of blood T cell repertoires in COVID-19. Generated by immunoSEQ multiplex PCR, the TCRdb table keeps only in-frame clones and is missing some. The sample has fewer than 200,000 clones, around 82% seen once. Sequencing input: peripheral blood. The receptors shown here come from a woman in her thirties or forties with COVID-19, enrolled during active disease.

The chain joins TRBV12-3 or TRBV12-4 to TRBJ1-6, with D unresolved. The germline V and J ends were trimmed by 7 bases and 14 bases, with 15 bases remaining between them. The CDR3 totals 12 residues. CDR3 in DNA: TGTGCCAGCACCGAGGGATCAGGAACCCTCCACTTT. This sequence encodes CASTEGSGTLHF.

This clone was detected a few times. This chain uses TRBV12-3 or TRBV12-4 with TRBJ2-1; possible D gene TRBD1, 7 bases. The CDR3 totals 12 residues. The ends were cut back, 5 bases at V and 8 bases at J, with 10 bases in the middle. This chain's CDR3 is CASSQGGHEQFF. The DNA for the CDR3 is TGTGCCAGCAGTCAGGGGGGTCATGAGCAGTTCTTC.

The rearrangement joins TRBV6-1 to TRBJ2-7; D is possibly TRBD2 (5 bases). CDR1 and CDR2 (germline): MNHNS, SASEGT. V shed 6 bases and J shed 5 bases, with 8 bases lying between them. The CDR3 spans 11 residues. CDR3 nucleotides: TGTGCCAGCAGCTCCGGGAACGAGCAGTACTTC. This translates into CASSSGNEQYF.

This clone was counted once. The genes are TRBV7-9 and TRBJ2-2, with 12 nucleotides matching TRBD2. V was clipped by 5 bases and J by 8 bases; unmatched bases: 9. The CDR3 loop spans 16 amino acids. Germline CDR1 and CDR2: SEHNR and FQNEAQ (reference sequence). DNA of the CDR3: TGTGCCAGCAGCAGACCTTGGACTAGCGGGAAAGGGGAGCTGTTTTTT. Protein: CASSRPWTSGKGELFF.

This chain connects TRBV14 to TRBJ2-2; the D gene is possibly TRBD1 (5 bases). This CDR3 comprises 16 residues. Germline V lookup: CDR1 SGHDN, CDR2 FVKESK. V was clipped by 4 bases and J by 4 bases, with 16 bases between them. CDR3 DNA sequence: TGTGCCAGCAGCCCATTACGTAGGGGCCTCACCGGGGAGCTGTTTTTT. Protein sequence: CASSPLRRGLTGELFF.

This clone was observed a single time. The chain combines TRBV7-2 with TRBJ1-1, with 7 bases aligning to TRBD1. This CDR3 is built from 15 residues. The germline V gene has CDR1 SGHTA and CDR2 FQGNSA. V lost 0 bases, J lost 2 bases, and 3 bases stayed unmatched. In nucleotides, the CDR3 is TGTGCCAGCAGCTTAGCCGGGACAGCAAACACTGAAGCTTTCTTT. The encoded protein is CASSLAGTANTEAFF. Variable domain in full (rest from reference TRBV7-2 and TRBJ1-1): GAGVSQSPSNKVTEKGKDVELRCDPISGHTALYWYRQSLGQGLEFLIYFQGNSAPDKSGLPSDRFSAERTGGSVSTLTIQRTQQEDSAVYLCASSLAGTANTEAFFGQGTRLTVV.

The chain is built from TRBV11-2 and TRBJ2-5, with D possibly TRBD2 on 5 matching bases. The germline CDR1 and CDR2 sequences are SGHAT and FQNNGV. The V and J ends lost 5 bases and 5 bases respectively, with 18 bases between them. The CDR3 runs 15 residues. CDR3 sequence: CASSTITRGSETQYF. Here the CDR3 DNA reads TGTGCCAGCAGCACGATCACTAGAGGCTCGGAGACCCAGTACTTC.

This clone was found once. The rearrangement joins TRBV28 to TRBJ1-5; 11 bases agree with TRBD1. CDR1 MDHEN and CDR2 SYDVKM come from the germline V gene. The CDR3 totals 16 residues. V lost 5 bases, J lost 9 bases, and 12 bases stayed unmatched. The CDR3 nucleotides read TGTGCCAGCAGTAGTATAGGGACAGGGGGTTTCATGCCCCAGCATTTT. Translation: CASSSIGTGGFMPQHF.

A few counts support this clone. CDR3 protein: CASSIRGPDQPQHF. CDR3 DNA: TGTGCCAGTAGTATCAGGGGGCCCGATCAGCCCCAGCATTTT. The chain links TRBV19 to TRBJ1-5; 8 positions agree with TRBD1. CDR1 is LNHDA, CDR2 SQIVND, per germline (reference sequence). The trim removed 3 bases at V and 5 bases at J, leaving 3 bases unmatched. The CDR3 length is 14 residues. The variable domain in full, with the rest retrieved from reference TRBV19 and TRBJ1-5, is DGGITQSPKYLFRKEGQNVTLSCEQNLNHDAMYWYRQDPGQGLRLIYYSQIVNDFQKGDIAEGYSVSREKKESFPLTVTSAQKNPTAFYLCASSIRGPDQPQHFGDGTRLSIL.

This chain links TRBV5-5 with TRBJ1-1, with unresolved D. The germline CDR1 and CDR2 sequences are SGHKS and YYEKEE (reference sequence). CDR3 length equals 13 residues. Trimming took off 1 base at V and 4 bases at J, with 8 bases between the two ends. The CDR3 bases are TGTGCCAGCAGCTTGACGGGAGGCACTGAAGCTTTCTTT. Translation gives CASSLTGGTEAFF.

The J gene is TRBJ1-2, the V gene TRBV3-1 (or the pseudogene TRBV3-2), with 11 bases fitting TRBD1. The V segment lost 4 bases and the J segment 7 bases; nucleotides outside the gene matches: 14. The germline CDR1 and CDR2 sequences are LGHDT and YNNKEL (reference sequence). The CDR3 is 17 residues long. The CDR3 DNA sequence: TGTGCCAGCAGCCTTACGCGCCGGGACAGGGGGGAAGTTGGCTACACCTTC. Protein: CASSLTRRDRGEVGYTF.

This chain uses TRBV28 with TRBJ2-1; weak D call: TRBD2 (5 bases). The V gene's germline CDR1 is MDHEN and CDR2 SYDVKM. V was pared by 7 bases and J by 10 bases, with 11 bases between. The CDR3 runs 11 residues. CDR3 sequence reads: CASTQDSEQFF. The CDR3 DNA reads TGTGCCAGCACGCAGGACTCGGAGCAGTTCTTC.

This chain joins TRBV2 and TRBJ2-7, with TRBD2 as a possible D gene (5 bases). Germline V CDR1 and CDR2: SNHLY, FYNNEI. CDR3 size: 13 residues. V lost 8 bases to trimming and J lost 2 bases, with 13 bases between them. CDR3 nucleotide sequence: TGTGCCAGCGTTCTCCGGGGTCCCTACGAGCAGTACGTC. Translated, it gives CASVLRGPYEQYV.

The V call is TRBV5-8, the J call TRBJ2-3; D may be TRBD2 (6 bases). This CDR3 has 15 amino acids. Trimming removed 5 bases from V and 2 bases from J, with 15 bases in between. From germline, CDR1 is SGHTS and CDR2 YDEGEE. This chain's CDR3 is CASRWRGDYTDTQYF. CDR3 in DNA: TGTGCCAGCAGGTGGAGGGGCGATTACACAGATACGCAGTATTTT. The full variable domain, rest sourced from reference TRBV5-8 and TRBJ2-3, is EAGVTQSPTHLIKTRGQQATLRCSPISGHTSVYWYQQALGLGLQFLLWYDEGEERNRGNFPPRFSGRQFPNYSSELNVNALELEDSALYLCASRWRGDYTDTQYFGPGTRLTVL.

The V call is TRBV19, the J call TRBJ2-1, with a possible D match to TRBD1 (6 bases). Germline CDR1 is LNHDA and CDR2 is SQIVND (reference sequence). V was shortened by 6 bases and J by 9 bases, with 18 bases between the two germline ends. The CDR3 loop spans 14 amino acids. The CDR3, as DNA: TGTGCCAGTAGGCCGGATCCCGCCAGGGGTGAGCAGTTCTTC. Translated: CASRPDPARGEQFF.

J is TRBJ2-2 and V is TRBV7-2, with 7 bases identical to TRBD2. Losses at the gene ends were 4 bases for V and 6 bases for J; bases not matched to a gene: 8. CDR1 is SGHTA and CDR2 is FQGNSA in the germline V gene. There are 15 residues in the CDR3. This CDR3 reads CASSSARTRSGELFF. Written as DNA, the CDR3 is TGTGCCAGCAGCTCTGCTCGGACTAGATCCGGGGAGCTGTTTTTT.

The V and J genes are TRBV29-1 and TRBJ2-7, with D perhaps TRBD1 (5 bases). The CDR3 length is 11 residues. The germline V gene encodes CDR1 SQVTM and CDR2 ANQGSEA. Trimming took 7 bases from V and 3 from J, leaving 10 bases between them. CDR3 bases: TGCAGCGCCTTAAGGGGCTACGAGCAGTACTTC. It codes for CSALRGYEQYF.

The chain employs TRBV3-1 (or the pseudogene TRBV3-2) and TRBJ2-3, with TRBD1 as a possible D gene (6 bases). Trimming took 5 bases from V and 4 from J, leaving 13 bases between them. The CDR3 is 14 amino acids. The germline CDR1 and CDR2 sequences are LGHDT and YNNKEL (reference sequence). CDR3 in DNA: TGTGCCAGCAGCTTCGAAGGGGGTGCAGATACGCAGTATTTT. This sequence encodes CASSFEGGADTQYF.